These 26 T cell receptor beta chains originate from one sample sequenced in a study of cytomegalovirus exposure and HLA in healthy donors. In the PCR, 60 Vbeta and 13 Jbeta primers were used. The data were produced by immunoSEQ multiplex PCR, yet TCRdb's version contains in-frame clones alone and is incomplete. The data contain 150,000 or so clones, around 82% of them singletons. Sequenced sample: PBMCs. These receptors came from a middle-aged woman in good health and CMV-seropositive.

The rearrangement uses TRBV18 and TRBJ1-1; D call uncertain. V was pared by 0 bases and J by 6 bases, with 11 bases between. The CDR3 has 14 residues. Germline V CDR1 and CDR2: KGHSH, LQKENI. The CDR3 region is CASSPPGLPPEAFF. CDR3 DNA sequence: TGTGCCAGCTCACCACCGGGCCTGCCACCTGAAGCTTTCTTT. The full variable domain, with the rest looked up from reference TRBV18 and TRBJ1-1, is NAGVMQNPRHLVRRRGQEARLRCSPMKGHSHVYWYRQLPEEGLKFMVYLQKENIIDESGMPKERFSAEFPKEGPSILRIQQVVRGDSAAYFCASSPPGLPPEAFFGQGTRLTVV.

The rearrangement uses TRBV6-6 and TRBJ1-2; D call uncertain. V lost 2 bases and J lost 4, with 8 bases in between. In germline, CDR1 is MNHNY, CDR2 SVGAGI (reference sequence). The CDR3 runs 13 residues. The CDR3 spells CASSYGQVYGYTF. CDR3 nucleotides: TGTGCCAGCAGTTACGGGCAGGTCTATGGCTACACCTTC.

This clone appeared once. The CDR3 loop is CASSPVTGGETQYF. The CDR3 DNA is TGTGCCAGCTCACCGGTGACAGGAGGAGAGACCCAGTACTTC. The V gene is TRBV18, the J gene TRBJ2-5; perhaps TRBD1 as D (6 bases). Trimming removed 3 bases from V and 4 bases from J, with 12 bases in between. The CDR3 sequence is 14 residues long. From germline, CDR1 is KGHSH and CDR2 LQKENI.

The rearrangement links TRBV18 to TRBJ2-1; 14 bases fit TRBD2. V trimming: 6 bases; J trimming: 7 bases; junction bases outside the gene matches: 8. The CDR3 covers 16 residues. From germline, CDR1 is KGHSH and CDR2 LQKENI. CDR3 in amino acids: CASSQTGTSGRNEQFF. CDR3 DNA: TGTGCCAGCTCGCAGACCGGGACTAGCGGGAGAAATGAGCAGTTCTTC. Combining the CDR3 with reference TRBV18 and TRBJ2-1 gives the whole variable domain NAGVMQNPRHLVRRRGQEARLRCSPMKGHSHVYWYRQLPEEGLKFMVYLQKENIIDESGMPKERFSAEFPKEGPSILRIQQVVRGDSAAYFCASSQTGTSGRNEQFFGPGTRLTVL.

The rearrangement joins TRBV4-1 to TRBJ2-1; 14 positions match TRBD2. Germline V gene data show CDR1 as MGHRA and CDR2 as YSYEKL. This CDR3 is 17 amino acids long. Losses at the gene ends were 1 base for V and 7 bases for J; bases not matched to a gene: 6. The CDR3 DNA reads as TGCGCCAGCAGCCAAGCCCTGGGACTAGCGGGAGTGAATGAGCAGTTCTTC. Translated, it gives CASSQALGLAGVNEQFF.

The rearrangement links TRBV11-3 to TRBJ2-3; D is ambiguous. The germline V gene encodes CDR1 SGHNT and CDR2 YENEEA. The CDR3 runs 14 residues. Trimming removed 5 bases from V and 4 bases from J, with 13 bases in between. CDR3 loop: CASSPLEFSDTQYF. The CDR3 bases are TGTGCCAGCAGCCCACTTGAGTTCTCAGATACGCAGTATTTT.

This chain connects TRBV6-6 to TRBJ2-3; TRBD2 matches at 9 bases. CDR3 length: 14 amino acids. Unmatched junction bases numbered 7, after V lost 7 bases and J lost 5 bases. Germline-derived CDR1 and CDR2 are MNHNY and SVGAGI (reference sequence). The CDR3, as DNA: TGTGCCAGCACGTTAGCGGGAGCTAAAGATACGCAGTATTTT. This translates into CASTLAGAKDTQYF.

This clone has a single count. The rearrangement links TRBV11-3 to TRBJ2-5; D perhaps matches TRBD2 (5 bases). Germline loops: CDR1 SGHNT, CDR2 YENEEA. There are 11 residues in the CDR3. Trimming cost V 5 bases and J 5 bases, with 6 bases left between them. The CDR3 sequence is CASSRGETQYF. Here the CDR3 DNA reads TGTGCCAGCAGCCGCGGGGAGACCCAGTACTTC.

This chain uses TRBV19 with TRBJ1-2, with 11 bases that match TRBD1. CDR1 is LNHDA and CDR2 is SQIVND in the germline V gene (reference sequence). V was clipped by 3 bases and J by 5 bases; unmatched bases: 5. The CDR3 consists of 15 residues. CDR3 in amino acids: CASSIRGTGGYGYTF. In DNA form, the CDR3 reads TGTGCCAGTAGTATTCGTGGGACAGGGGGTTATGGCTACACCTTC.

The chain employs TRBV6-4 and TRBJ2-1; 10 bases are a match to TRBD2. CDR1 and CDR2 from the germline V gene are MRHNA and SNTAGT. The CDR3 has 15 amino acids. V was clipped by 2 bases and J by 7 bases; unmatched bases: 5. In DNA form, the CDR3 reads TGTGCCAGCAGTGACCGGGCTAGCGGGGGAAATGAGCAGTTCTTC. This encodes CASSDRASGGNEQFF.

The V and J genes are TRBV6-5 and TRBJ1-5; D is ambiguous. Trimming cost V 0 bases and J 0 bases, with 6 bases left between them. CDR1 is MNHEY and CDR2 is SVGAGI in the germline V gene. The CDR3 consists of 15 residues. CDR3 in DNA: TGTGCCAGCAGTTACTCGAGAGATAGCAATCAGCCCCAGCATTTT. Translated, it gives CASSYSRDSNQPQHF.

The table lists this clone with a few counts. The rearrangement links TRBV7-8 to TRBJ2-7, with 11 bases identical to TRBD2. V was clipped by 2 bases and J by 4 bases; unmatched bases: 10. The CDR3 totals 17 residues. Germline-derived CDR1 and CDR2 are SGHVS and FQNEAQ. The DNA of the CDR3 is TGTGCCAGCAGCTTACTCATGCAACTAGCGGGAGTTTACGAGCAGTACTTC. This gives the protein CASSLLMQLAGVYEQYF.

The V gene is TRBV7-2, the J gene TRBJ2-1, with TRBD2 identical over 8 bases. Trimming took 5 bases from V and 4 from J; bases not matched to a gene: 16. CDR3 length: 18 residues. Germline CDR1 reads SGHTA; CDR2 reads FQGNSA. CDR3 DNA sequence: TGTGCCAGCAGCCGACGTAGCTTCTCACTAGCGGAATACAATGAGCAGTTCTTC. Protein sequence: CASSRRSFSLAEYNEQFF.

The CDR3 DNA is TGCGCCAGCAGCTCCTTGACAGGGTCTGGAAACACCATATATTTT. Amino acid sequence: CASSSLTGSGNTIYF. V and J are TRBV5-1 and TRBJ1-3, with 7 bases aligning to TRBD1. V was clipped by 3 bases and J by 1 base; unmatched bases: 4. The CDR3 totals 15 residues. Germline CDR1 and CDR2: SGHRS and YFSETQ.

This clone showed up just a few times. The chain is built from TRBV11-1 and TRBJ2-7; 7 nucleotides line up with TRBD1. Germline trimming cut 5 bases from V and 7 bases from J; bases unmatched to any gene: 11. Germline V gives CDR1 SGHAT, CDR2 FQDESV (reference sequence). The CDR3 has 14 residues. CDR3 residues: CASSPGQAYREQYF. CDR3 nucleotide sequence: TGTGCCAGCAGCCCTGGACAGGCCTACCGGGAGCAGTACTTC.

The V gene is TRBV7-9, the J gene TRBJ2-7; TRBD2 agrees at 7 bases. This CDR3 is 14 amino acids long. V lost 0 bases to trimming and J lost 6 bases; unmatched junction nucleotides: 5. Per the germline V gene, CDR1 is SEHNR and CDR2 is FQNEAQ (reference sequence). In DNA form, the CDR3 reads TGTGCCAGCAGCTTAGCGGGAGGGCCATCCGAGCAGTACTTC. It specifies CASSLAGGPSEQYF.

The chain has TRBV5-4 and TRBJ2-1; maybe TRBD2 (6 bases). The V and J ends lost 8 bases and 5 bases respectively, with 11 bases between them. This CDR3 region has 12 residues. CDR1 is SGHNT and CDR2 is YYREEE in the germline V gene (reference sequence). CDR3 residues: CASLGGNNEQFF. CDR3 nucleotide sequence: TGTGCCAGTTTGGGAGGTAACAATGAGCAGTTCTTC.

This clone was picked up one time. V is TRBV5-8 and J is TRBJ2-5, with D maybe TRBD1 (6 bases). V lost 2 bases and J lost 2, with 13 bases in between. The CDR3 covers 15 residues. The germline V gene encodes CDR1 SGHTS and CDR2 YDEGEE. The CDR3 spells CASSFGTQTQETQYF. Written as DNA, the CDR3 is TGTGCCAGCAGCTTCGGGACACAAACACAAGAGACCCAGTACTTC.

V and J are TRBV5-1 and TRBJ2-1; 8 bases map to TRBD2. In germline, CDR1 is SGHRS, CDR2 YFSETQ. CDR3 length equals 18 residues. Unmatched junction bases numbered 14, after V lost 2 bases and J lost 4 bases. CDR3 loop: CASSFLRTGGPRYNEQFF. As DNA, the CDR3 is TGCGCCAGCAGCTTTTTAAGGACGGGAGGGCCGAGGTACAATGAGCAGTTCTTC.

The V gene is TRBV9, the J gene TRBJ2-5; the match to TRBD2 covers 13 bases. With V trimmed by 4 bases and J by 1 base, 7 bases remained unmatched. This CDR3 spans 17 amino acids. Germline V gene sequence: CDR1 SGDLS, CDR2 YYNGEE. CDR3: CASSSGLAGSVQETQYF. CDR3 DNA: TGTGCCAGCAGCTCGGGACTAGCGGGATCAGTCCAAGAGACCCAGTACTTC.

The rearrangement links TRBV6-4 to TRBJ2-1; possibly TRBD2 for D (5 bases). Trimming stripped 3 bases from V and 0 bases from J, with 9 bases between. CDR1 and CDR2 from the germline V gene are MRHNA and SNTAGT. This CDR3 contains 15 residues. The CDR3 loop is CASSEGLSSYNEQFF. The CDR3 DNA reads as TGTGCCAGCAGTGAAGGACTTAGCTCCTACAATGAGCAGTTCTTC.

V is TRBV29-1 and J is TRBJ2-5; no firm D call. The CDR3 is 14 amino acids. The V and J ends lost 2 bases and 5 bases respectively, with 15 bases between them. The germline V gene encodes CDR1 SQVTM and CDR2 ANQGSEA. The CDR3 region has the DNA TGCAGCGTTGAACCCTCCCCCAGGTCTGAGACCCAGTACTTC. Its translation is CSVEPSPRSETQYF. Filled out from reference TRBV29-1 and TRBJ2-5, the complete variable domain reads SAVISQKPSRDICQRGTSLTIQCQVDSQVTMMFWYRQQPGQSLTLIATANQGSEATYESGFVIDKFPISRPNLTFSTLTVSNMSPEDSSIYLCSVEPSPRSETQYFGPGTRLLVL.

This chain joins TRBV5-1 and TRBJ2-1, with a tentative D call TRBD2 (5 bases). The V end lost 0 bases, the J end lost 1 base, and 26 bases lay between the germline ends. The CDR3 has 21 residues. Germline loops: CDR1 SGHRS, CDR2 YFSETQ. CDR3 DNA sequence: TGCGCCAGCAGCTTGGCTGTTCAGCGTCAACTCACGTCGGGGTCCTACAATGAGCAGTTCTTC. It encodes CASSLAVQRQLTSGSYNEQFF.

The CDR3 region has the DNA TGTGCCAGCAGCTCCACCCTACACACCATATATTTT. Residues: CASSSTLHTIYF. The V and J genes are TRBV7-9 and TRBJ1-3; no clear D gene. The germline V gene has CDR1 SEHNR and CDR2 FQNEAQ (reference sequence). V was clipped by 4 bases and J by 8 bases, with 9 bases between them. The CDR3 is 12 residues long.

This clone was counted once. The chain is built from TRBV19 and TRBJ1-4; D remains ambiguous. This CDR3 contains 15 residues. V lost 3 bases and J 8 bases, leaving 16 bases between the germline ends. Germline V gives CDR1 LNHDA, CDR2 SQIVND (reference sequence). The DNA for the CDR3 is TGTGCCAGTAGTATGGAGGGAGCGGCGCGAGAAAAACTGTTTTTT. Translating gives CASSMEGAAREKLFF.

The V and J genes are TRBV7-6 and TRBJ2-5, with D perhaps matching TRBD2 (6 bases). Germline V gene sequence: CDR1 SGHVS, CDR2 FNYEAQ. V lost 5 bases and J lost 5, with 9 bases in between. CDR3 length: 12 amino acids. The CDR3 is CASSRESETQYF. The DNA of the CDR3 is TGTGCCAGCAGCCGGGAGAGCGAGACCCAGTACTTC.